These T cell receptor beta chains were read from a single sample in a study of shared clonotypes between healthy human individuals. Generated by immunoSEQ multiplex PCR, the TCRdb table keeps only in-frame clones and is missing some. The data hold over 2 million clones, with under 95% observed a single time. Sequences were obtained from naive CD4+ T cells from PBMCs. These receptors were collected from a man between 18 and 35 years old in good health. Some clones in this sample may be carry-over from other donors' samples. CDR3s leave out the opening cysteine and the closing phenylalanine or tryptophan. Each record gives: D gene, V gene, clone size, J gene, CDR3 protein. The D gene is left open where the match is weak. Expanded clones get a size class; other rows say once, few or many, or leave the size out.

D gene: -; V gene: TRBV29-1; clone size: -; J gene: TRBJ2-3; CDR3 protein: SVGDPTDTQY
D gene: -; V gene: TRBV10-3; clone size: -; J gene: TRBJ2-7; CDR3 protein: AISESWEFYEQY
D gene: -; V gene: TRBV4-2; clone size: -; J gene: TRBJ1-1; CDR3 protein: ASSPSGRTGTEAF
D gene: -; V gene: TRBV6-1; clone size: -; J gene: TRBJ1-2; CDR3 protein: ASSEMGTTTGRRPGYT
D gene: TRBD2; V gene: TRBV7-3; clone size: -; J gene: TRBJ2-1; CDR3 protein: ASSLIGSGSVIEQF
D gene: -; V gene: TRBV2; clone size: -; J gene: TRBJ1-2; CDR3 protein: ASSERGSTAYGYT
D gene: -; V gene: TRBV7-9; clone size: -; J gene: TRBJ2-6; CDR3 protein: ASSPPGVAGANVLT
D gene: -; V gene: TRBV7-2; clone size: -; J gene: TRBJ2-7; CDR3 protein: ASSPRSELYEQY
D gene: -; V gene: TRBV7-8; clone size: -; J gene: TRBJ2-1; CDR3 protein: ASSLVQGWTHNEQF
D gene: TRBD2; V gene: TRBV9; clone size: once; J gene: TRBJ2-1; CDR3 protein: ASSVAPGLVDNEQF
D gene: TRBD2; V gene: TRBV4-2; clone size: -; J gene: TRBJ2-7; CDR3 protein: ASSQHPGGYEQY
D gene: -; V gene: TRBV5-1; clone size: -; J gene: TRBJ2-2; CDR3 protein: ASSLAFSGHGELF
D gene: -; V gene: TRBV27; clone size: -; J gene: TRBJ2-7; CDR3 protein: ASSYRDPKPYEQY
D gene: TRBD1; V gene: TRBV5-4; clone size: once; J gene: TRBJ2-5; CDR3 protein: ASSTRDRGVGTQY
D gene: -; V gene: TRBV18; clone size: -; J gene: TRBJ1-3; CDR3 protein: ASSTRGDTIY
D gene: -; V gene: TRBV19; clone size: -; J gene: TRBJ1-4; CDR3 protein: ASSIKGPNEKLF
D gene: TRBD1; V gene: TRBV28; clone size: -; J gene: TRBJ2-2; CDR3 protein: ASRIRDSVTGELF
D gene: TRBD1; V gene: TRBV5-4; clone size: -; J gene: TRBJ1-2; CDR3 protein: ASSPRDRVYGYT
D gene: -; V gene: TRBV10-2; clone size: -; J gene: TRBJ2-1; CDR3 protein: ASSESETREFDNEQF
D gene: -; V gene: TRBV28; clone size: once; J gene: TRBJ1-2; CDR3 protein: ASSLLVGVGYT
D gene: -; V gene: TRBV15; clone size: -; J gene: TRBJ1-5; CDR3 protein: ATSRAAPGSNQPQH
D gene: -; V gene: TRBV21-1; clone size: -; J gene: TRBJ1-2; CDR3 protein: ASRDRGDYGYT
D gene: -; V gene: TRBV6-6; clone size: -; J gene: TRBJ1-4; CDR3 protein: ASSRAFPTNEKLF
D gene: TRBD1; V gene: TRBV2; clone size: -; J gene: TRBJ1-1; CDR3 protein: ASRPGTVNTEAF
D gene: TRBD1; V gene: TRBV11-2; clone size: -; J gene: TRBJ2-7; CDR3 protein: ASSLAGQGATPGQY
D gene: TRBD2; V gene: TRBV5-1; clone size: -; J gene: TRBJ2-3; CDR3 protein: ASSLLAGEATDTQY
D gene: -; V gene: TRBV5-6; clone size: -; J gene: TRBJ1-5; CDR3 protein: ASSREGGSQPQH
D gene: -; V gene: TRBV5-1; clone size: -; J gene: TRBJ1-1; CDR3 protein: ASSSGWGQNTEAF
D gene: -; V gene: TRBV6-5; clone size: -; J gene: TRBJ2-2; CDR3 protein: ASSYSVGGGTGELF
D gene: -; V gene: TRBV29-1; clone size: few; J gene: TRBJ1-1; CDR3 protein: SVEISMNTEAF
D gene: -; V gene: TRBV29-1; clone size: -; J gene: TRBJ2-4; CDR3 protein: SVVAGTAKNIQY
D gene: -; V gene: TRBV19; clone size: -; J gene: TRBJ2-5; CDR3 protein: ASSPLGYQETQY
D gene: -; V gene: TRBV15; clone size: few; J gene: TRBJ2-1; CDR3 protein: ATSRAYNEQF
D gene: TRBD2; V gene: TRBV5-1; clone size: -; J gene: TRBJ2-2; CDR3 protein: ASSFGGAGPGELF
D gene: -; V gene: TRBV10-3; clone size: -; J gene: TRBJ2-5; CDR3 protein: AISEGQAGRETQY
D gene: TRBD2; V gene: TRBV6-1; clone size: -; J gene: TRBJ2-7; CDR3 protein: ASSASQGVTSGRFNEQY
D gene: -; V gene: TRBV4-1; clone size: -; J gene: TRBJ1-2; CDR3 protein: ASSQRGVDYGYT
D gene: -; V gene: TRBV27; clone size: -; J gene: TRBJ2-3; CDR3 protein: ASLPNTDTQY
D gene: -; V gene: TRBV7-9; clone size: -; J gene: TRBJ1-2; CDR3 protein: ASSLAPDGYT
D gene: TRBD2; V gene: TRBV5-5; clone size: -; J gene: TRBJ2-7; CDR3 protein: ASSLGREGPSSYEQY
D gene: TRBD2; V gene: TRBV28; clone size: -; J gene: TRBJ2-3; CDR3 protein: ASTRALAGGGRDTQY
D gene: -; V gene: TRBV27; clone size: -; J gene: TRBJ2-6; CDR3 protein: ASSSPAKGGRGANVLT
D gene: TRBD1; V gene: TRBV18; clone size: once; J gene: TRBJ1-1; CDR3 protein: ASSPGQAVLTSAF
D gene: -; V gene: TRBV19; clone size: -; J gene: TRBJ1-5; CDR3 protein: ASSPPLRLLNSNQPQH
D gene: TRBD2; V gene: TRBV27; clone size: -; J gene: TRBJ2-5; CDR3 protein: ASSLVRGSGLHQETQY
D gene: TRBD1; V gene: TRBV2; clone size: -; J gene: TRBJ2-7; CDR3 protein: ASSVGQGPYEQY
D gene: TRBD2; V gene: TRBV6-6; clone size: -; J gene: TRBJ2-1; CDR3 protein: ASRTTSGSDNEQF
D gene: TRBD1; V gene: TRBV18; clone size: -; J gene: TRBJ1-3; CDR3 protein: ASSPRDSLSGNTIY
D gene: -; V gene: TRBV6-1; clone size: once; J gene: TRBJ1-5; CDR3 protein: ASSYDRYSNQPQH
D gene: -; V gene: TRBV5-6; clone size: -; J gene: TRBJ2-3; CDR3 protein: ASSLDSQSTSTDTQY
D gene: -; V gene: TRBV27; clone size: -; J gene: TRBJ2-1; CDR3 protein: ASSLFGASLNEQF
D gene: -; V gene: TRBV7-9; clone size: -; J gene: TRBJ1-5; CDR3 protein: ASSPQGNQPQH
D gene: TRBD1; V gene: TRBV2; clone size: -; J gene: TRBJ1-5; CDR3 protein: ASSEWGMTGINQPQH
D gene: TRBD2; V gene: TRBV5-1; clone size: -; J gene: TRBJ2-3; CDR3 protein: ASGTSGNTDTQY
D gene: -; V gene: TRBV4-2; clone size: few; J gene: TRBJ1-5; CDR3 protein: ASSQVGNEGNQPQH